These 18 T cell receptor beta chains came from one sample sequenced in a study of blood T cells in healthy people across ages (dated by TCRdb to the mid-2010s). The library was built by means of 5' RACE. The second PCR ran for roughly 7 to 11 cycles and used a J-beta primer mix along with a sample-barcoded 5' primer. The public reads were run again by TCRdb, first through fastp at Q25 and then through MiXCR, and only productive beta chains were kept. For every CDR3 protein sequence, its rows merge into one entry that carries the most common genes and DNA. The sample yields 1,800,000 or so distinct CDR3 sequences; around 42% were counted once. The top ten clonotypes cover about 21% of the sample. The sequenced sample consisted of blood. The source is a human donor in good health.

The J gene is TRBJ1-2, the V gene TRBV4-3, with D perhaps TRBD1 (5 bases). Deletions cut 4 bases from V and 4 bases from J, with 16 bases between. The CDR3 has 15 amino acids. Germline V gene data show CDR1 as LGHNA and CDR2 as YSLEER. The CDR3 spells CASSPQAGGSYGYTF. The CDR3 DNA reads as TGCGCCAGCAGCCCCCAGGCGGGGGGTAGCTATGGCTACACCTTC.

This chain connects TRBV29-1 to TRBJ2-7, with TRBD1 identical over 7 bases. In germline, CDR1 is SQVTM, CDR2 ANQGSEA. This CDR3 is 12 amino acids long. V lost 5 bases, J lost 4 bases, and 5 bases stayed unmatched. CDR3 loop: CSVTLDRYEQYF. Written as DNA, the CDR3 is TGCAGCGTTACCTTGGACAGGTACGAGCAGTACTTC.

This clonotype has more than one count but fewer than ten. The rearrangement uses TRBV20-1 and TRBJ2-5; the D gene is possibly TRBD1 (6 bases). Germline-derived CDR1 and CDR2 are DFQATT and SNEGSKA (reference sequence). V lost 6 bases to trimming and J lost 3 bases, with 14 bases between them. CDR3 length: 13 amino acids. The CDR3 DNA reads TGCAGTGCCACCCAGGGGAGCGAAGAGACCCAGTACTTC. Its translation: CSATQGSEETQYF.

The gene calls are TRBV5-1 and TRBJ2-1, with no clear D. The CDR3 covers 15 residues. Germline lookup yields CDR1 SGHRS and CDR2 YFSETQ. Trimming left V 0 bases short and J 5 bases short, with 12 bases between. The CDR3 reads CASSLGFSLHNEQFF. CDR3 sequence (DNA): TGCGCCAGCAGCTTGGGCTTCTCCTTGCACAATGAGCAGTTCTTC. The entire variable domain, with the rest obtained from reference TRBV5-1 and TRBJ2-1, is as follows: KAGVTQTPRYLIKTRGQQVTLSCSPISGHRSVSWYQQTPGQGLQFLFEYFSETQRNKGNFPGRFSGRQFSNSRSEMNVSTLELGDSALYLCASSLGFSLHNEQFFGPGTRLTVL.

This clonotype was detected only a few times. The CDR3 region has the DNA TGTGCCAGCAGCTTATTCTCCGATGAGCAGTTCTTC. Translation gives CASSLFSDEQFF. The chain employs TRBV11-3 and TRBJ2-1; D call uncertain. The V gene lost 2 bases and the J gene lost 8 bases, with 7 bases spanning the gap. CDR1 and CDR2 from the germline V gene are SGHNT and YENEEA. The CDR3 length is 12 residues.

This clonotype was found a few times. The chain uses TRBV9 and TRBJ1-2; D is undetermined. This CDR3 contains 15 residues. V was trimmed by 3 bases and J by 4 bases, leaving 16 bases between them. Germline CDR1 SGDLS, CDR2 YYNGEE. CDR3 DNA sequence: TGTGCCAGCAGCGCCACGAGGGCCGCCGGCTATGGCTACACCTTC. This gives the protein CASSATRAAGYGYTF. Full variable domain (missing parts from reference TRBV9 and TRBJ1-2): DSGVTQTPKHLITATGQRVTLRCSPRSGDLSVYWYQQSLDQGLQFLIQYYNGEERAKGNILERFSAQQFPDLHSELNLSSLELGDSALYFCASSATRAAGYGYTFGSGTRLTVV.

The chain combines TRBV7-9 with TRBJ1-4, with TRBD1 identical over 8 bases. The trim removed 6 bases at V and 1 base at J, leaving 7 bases unmatched. The CDR3 is made up of 16 amino acids. CDR1 is SEHNR and CDR2 is FQNEAQ in the germline V gene (reference sequence). The CDR3 coding sequence is TGTGCCAGCAGTATGGACAGGGTTGGAACTAATGAAAAACTGTTTTTT. This translates into CASSMDRVGTNEKLFF.

This chain connects TRBV20-1 to TRBJ2-7; 11 positions match TRBD2. The CDR3 loop spans 15 amino acids. The V and J ends lost 0 bases and 3 bases, in that order; junction bases with no gene match: 4. Germline lookup yields CDR1 DFQATT and CDR2 SNEGSKA (reference sequence). This chain's CDR3 is CSARDPLAGGYEQYF. CDR3 nucleotides: TGCAGTGCTAGAGATCCTCTAGCGGGGGGCTACGAGCAGTACTTC.

This clonotype was seen only a few times. One end of the junction varies from germline; a read error may be responsible. The chain recombines TRBV4-1 with TRBJ2-5, with TRBD2 identical over 11 bases. CDR3 length: 18 residues. The germline V gene encodes CDR1 MGHRA and CDR2 YSYEKL. The CDR3 spells CASSPRAGLAAIQGTQYF. CDR3 coding DNA: TGCGCCAGCAGCCCCAGGGCGGGACTAGCGGCGATCCAAGGGACCCAGTACTTC.

This clonotype was detected a few times. The rearrangement joins TRBV4-2 to TRBJ1-2, with 9 positions matching TRBD1. Germline V gene sequence: CDR1 LGHNA, CDR2 YNFKEQ. V was pared by 1 base and J by 3 bases, with 6 bases of the junction left unmatched. This CDR3 is 16 amino acids long. Here the CDR3 DNA reads TGTGCCAGCAGCCAAGGAGGGGACAGGGTGGACTATGGCTACACCTTC. Its translation: CASSQGGDRVDYGYTF.

V usage is TRBV9 and J usage is TRBJ1-2; no reliable D call. This CDR3 spans 12 amino acids. Germline V gene lookup returns CDR1 SGDLS and CDR2 YYNGEE. The ends were cut back, 0 bases at V and 8 bases at J, with 8 bases in the middle. The CDR3 loop is CASSVGGRGYTF. The CDR3 DNA reads TGTGCCAGCAGCGTAGGTGGCCGGGGCTACACCTTC.

The chain couples TRBV6-5 to TRBJ1-1, with 7 bases fitting TRBD1. With V trimmed by 2 bases and J by 5 bases, 8 bases remained unmatched. This CDR3 is built from 15 residues. Germline V gene lookup returns CDR1 MNHEY and CDR2 SVGAGI. This CDR3 reads CASSYGGQLGTEAFF. The CDR3 DNA is TGTGCCAGCAGTTACGGGGGACAGCTAGGGACTGAAGCTTTCTTT.

This sequence joins TRBV3-1 and TRBJ1-4, with unresolved D. Germline V gene lookup returns CDR1 LGHDT and CDR2 YNNKEL (reference sequence). V lost 0 bases to trimming and J lost 11 bases, with 7 bases between them. There are 12 residues in the CDR3. The CDR3 DNA sequence: TGTGCCAGCAGCCAAGACAGCAGGAAACTGTTTTTT. Its translation: CASSQDSRKLFF.

The CDR3 loop reads CASSPDGTSSYNEQFF. CDR3 nucleotides: TGTGCCAGCAGTCCGGACGGAACAAGCTCCTACAATGAGCAGTTCTTC. The chain has TRBV6-4 and TRBJ2-1; D gene ambiguous. There are 16 residues in the CDR3. V was pared by 5 bases and J by 0 bases, with 14 bases between. In germline, CDR1 is MRHNA, CDR2 SNTAGT.

This clonotype was detected ten times or more. The chain carries TRBV7-3 and TRBJ2-3; tentatively, D is TRBD1 or TRBD2 (6 bases each). The V end lost 2 bases, the J end lost 0 bases, and 9 bases lay between the germline ends. There are 15 residues in the CDR3. Germline CDR1 SGHTA, CDR2 FQGTGA. This chain's CDR3 is CASSLSGGSTDTQYF. In DNA, the CDR3 is TGTGCCAGCAGCTTATCCGGGGGCAGCACAGATACGCAGTATTTT.

This clonotype was counted a single time. The chain combines TRBV20-1 with TRBJ2-4; D gene uncertain. The CDR3 has 15 amino acids. The germline V and J ends were trimmed by 5 bases and 4 bases, with 18 bases remaining between them. The germline gives CDR1 DFQATT, CDR2 SNEGSKA (reference sequence). In DNA form, the CDR3 reads TGCAGTGCTCCCGGACGGGCGAATCTAAAAAACATTCAGTACTTC. This sequence encodes CSAPGRANLKNIQYF.

The CDR3: CASSQGGTSIYNEQFF. CDR3 nucleotide sequence: TGTGCCAGCAGCCAAGGGGGTACTAGCATCTACAATGAGCAGTTCTTC. This chain connects TRBV3-1 to TRBJ2-1; tentative D call: TRBD2 (6 bases). Trimming pared 1 base from V and 3 bases from J, leaving 13 bases between. The length of the CDR3 is 16 residues. The germline gives CDR1 LGHDT, CDR2 YNNKEL (reference sequence).

The DNA for the CDR3 is TGCGCCAGCACCTTAGGGAGAGGGCTAGCATCTCCGTTCTTC. It encodes CASTLGRGLASPFF. The V gene is TRBV4-3, the J gene TRBJ2-1; weak D call: TRBD2 (5 bases). Trimming shortened V by 7 bases and J by 15 bases, and 25 bases separated the two germline ends. In germline, CDR1 is LGHNA, CDR2 YSLEER. There are 14 residues in the CDR3.